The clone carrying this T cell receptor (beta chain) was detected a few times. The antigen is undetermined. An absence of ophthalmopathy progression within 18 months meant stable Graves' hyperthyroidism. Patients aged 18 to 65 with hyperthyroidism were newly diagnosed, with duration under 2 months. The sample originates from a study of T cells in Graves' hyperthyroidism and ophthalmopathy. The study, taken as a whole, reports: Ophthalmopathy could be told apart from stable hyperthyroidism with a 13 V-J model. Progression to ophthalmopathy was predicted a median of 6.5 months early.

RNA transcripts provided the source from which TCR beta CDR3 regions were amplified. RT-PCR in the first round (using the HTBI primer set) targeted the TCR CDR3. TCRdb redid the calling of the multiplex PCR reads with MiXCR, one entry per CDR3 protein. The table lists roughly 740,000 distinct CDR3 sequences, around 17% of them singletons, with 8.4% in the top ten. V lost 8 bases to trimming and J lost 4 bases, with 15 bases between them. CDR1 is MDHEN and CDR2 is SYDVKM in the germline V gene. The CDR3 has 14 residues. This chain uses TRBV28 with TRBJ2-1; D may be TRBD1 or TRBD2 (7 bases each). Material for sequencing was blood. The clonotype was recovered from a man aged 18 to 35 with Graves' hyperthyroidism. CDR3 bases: TGTGCCAGCCAGGGGGGGGCGGTATACAATGAGCAGTTCTTC. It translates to CASQGGAVYNEQFF. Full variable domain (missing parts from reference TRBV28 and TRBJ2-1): DVKVTQSSRYLVKRTGEKVFLECVQDMDHENMFWYRQDPGLGLRLIYFSYDVKMKEKGDIPEGYSVSREKKERFSLILESASTNQTSMYLCASQGGAVYNEQFFGPGTRLTVL.